This entry lists 26 T cell receptor beta chains sequenced from one sample in a study of cytomegalovirus exposure and HLA in healthy donors. The PCR had 60 Vbeta and 13 Jbeta primers. Libraries were prepared by immunoSEQ multiplex PCR; TCRdb keeps only in-frame clonotypes and omits some of them. The sample carries about 43,000 clones, roughly 51% recorded once. The sample consisted of PBMCs. These receptors all come from a man in his sixties in good health and CMV-seronegative.

This chain connects TRBV28 to TRBJ1-2; D call uncertain. The V gene lost 4 bases and the J gene lost 1 base, with 4 bases spanning the gap. The CDR3 extends over 12 amino acids. Germline V CDR1 and CDR2: MDHEN, SYDVKM. DNA for the CDR3: TGTGCCAGCAGTTCAGTTAACTATGGCTACACCTTC. This sequence encodes CASSSVNYGYTF.

This rearrangement joins TRBV7-2 to TRBJ1-2; possible D gene TRBD1, 5 bases. Germline V CDR1 and CDR2: SGHTA, FQGNSA. The CDR3 loop spans 14 amino acids. V lost 1 base, J lost 7 bases, and 13 bases lay in between. This CDR3 is CASSLGGVTSGYTF. The DNA of the CDR3 is TGTGCCAGCAGCTTAGGGGGCGTTACATCTGGCTACACCTTC.

The chain has TRBV9 and TRBJ2-1; 9 nucleotides align to TRBD2. The junction had 12 bases not matched to a gene; V was cut back by 4 bases and J by 10 bases. The V gene's germline CDR1 is SGDLS and CDR2 YYNGEE. This CDR3 is 15 amino acids long. In DNA form, the CDR3 reads TGTGCCAGCAGCCCCCAGAGCGGGAGGATTCAAGAGCAGTTCTTC. Protein: CASSPQSGRIQEQFF.

There are a few counts of this clone. The chain joins TRBV28 to TRBJ2-7; 12 positions agree with TRBD1. Unmatched junction bases numbered 6, after V lost 6 bases and J lost 3 bases. Germline V gene sequence: CDR1 MDHEN, CDR2 SYDVKM. The CDR3 is 15 amino acids. CDR3 region: CASRGQGAQNYEQYF. The DNA for the CDR3 is TGTGCCAGCAGGGGACAGGGGGCCCAGAACTACGAGCAGTACTTC.

The chain recombines TRBV27 with TRBJ2-7; TRBD1 might be the D (6 bases). V was pared by 3 bases and J by 6 bases, with 9 bases between. From germline, CDR1 is MNHEY and CDR2 SMNVEV (reference sequence). The CDR3 runs to 12 residues. The CDR3 nucleotides read TGTGCCAGCAGTTTTACAGGGAGCGAGCAGTACTTC. This encodes CASSFTGSEQYF.

This clone was found a few times. The chain combines TRBV30 with TRBJ1-1; D not resolved. From germline, CDR1 is GTSNPN and CDR2 SVGIG (reference sequence). This CDR3 is 15 amino acids long. V was cut by 1 base and J by 1 base, with 13 bases left in between. This CDR3 is CAWSGSRRENTEAFF. The CDR3 bases are TGTGCCTGGAGTGGGTCCAGGAGGGAGAACACTGAAGCTTTCTTT.

To note about this clone: This same CDR3 is encoded by further DNA sequences in the sample. The genes are TRBV29-1 and TRBJ2-7; TRBD1 might be the D (6 bases). This CDR3 region has 12 residues. V was clipped by 3 bases and J by 5 bases, with 11 bases between them. Germline CDR1 reads SQVTM; CDR2 reads ANQGSEA. The CDR3 sequence: CSVEGSGDEQYF. Here the CDR3 DNA reads TGCAGCGTTGAGGGTTCAGGGGACGAGCAGTACTTC.

This clone was seen only a few times. The rearrangement links TRBV4-3 to TRBJ1-2; unclear D gene. Trimming stripped 0 bases from V and 8 bases from J, with 13 bases between. There are 14 residues in the CDR3. CDR1 and CDR2 from the germline V gene are LGHNA and YSLEER. The CDR3 reads CASSQESGLRGYTF. The CDR3 region has the DNA TGCGCCAGCAGCCAAGAATCGGGGTTAAGAGGCTACACCTTC.

The CDR3 here is CASSSDRDVSFF. CDR3 DNA: TGCGCCAGCAGCTCTGACAGGGATGTATCTTTCTTT. The gene calls are TRBV5-1 and TRBJ1-1; TRBD1 aligns across 7 bases. Germline CDR1 SGHRS, CDR2 YFSETQ. J lost 12 bases, V lost 3 bases, and 8 bases had no gene match. The CDR3 is 12 amino acids.

This clone has only a few counts. The V call is TRBV5-1, the J call TRBJ2-4, with D perhaps matching TRBD2 (6 bases). There are 15 residues in the CDR3. V was clipped by 2 bases and J by 1 base, with 10 bases between them. The germline CDR1 and CDR2 sequences are SGHRS and YFSETQ. CDR3 sequence reads: CASSLELAAKNIQYF. The CDR3 nucleotides read TGCGCCAGCAGCTTAGAACTAGCCGCCAAAAACATTCAGTACTTC.

This clone was counted only a few times. CDR3 amino acids: CASSYDEVYGYTF. CDR3 bases: TGTGCCAGCAGCTACGACGAGGTCTATGGCTACACCTTC. V and J are TRBV5-5 and TRBJ1-2; D is unresolved. Trimming took off 3 bases at V and 4 bases at J, with 10 bases between the two ends. This CDR3 contains 13 residues. Germline V gene sequence: CDR1 SGHKS, CDR2 YYEKEE (reference sequence).

The chain carries TRBV6-1 and TRBJ1-3, with 7 positions matching TRBD1. Germline V gene sequence: CDR1 MNHNS, CDR2 SASEGT. Trimming cost V 2 bases and J 4 bases; bases outside gene matches: 5. The CDR3 sequence is 15 residues long. CDR3 sequence (DNA): TGTGCCAGCAGTGAAAGTAGGGGGCGAGGAAACACCATATATTTT. Amino acids: CASSESRGRGNTIYF.

V and J are TRBV28 and TRBJ2-7, with 7 nucleotides matching TRBD1. The CDR3 covers 16 residues. Unmatched junction bases numbered 14, after V lost 4 bases and J lost 5 bases. CDR1 and CDR2 from the germline V gene are MDHEN and SYDVKM. Here the CDR3 reads CASSSSGTESLHEQYF. Written as DNA, the CDR3 is TGTGCCAGCAGTTCCTCCGGGACAGAGTCGCTCCACGAGCAGTACTTC. Full variable domain (outside the CDR3, taken from reference TRBV28 and TRBJ2-7): DVKVTQSSRYLVKRTGEKVFLECVQDMDHENMFWYRQDPGLGLRLIYFSYDVKMKEKGDIPEGYSVSREKKERFSLILESASTNQTSMYLCASSSSGTESLHEQYFGPGTRLTVT.

This clone has just a few counts. This sequence joins TRBV5-4 and TRBJ1-2; D is uncertain. The CDR3 is made up of 13 amino acids. V was cut by 1 base and J by 2 bases, with 6 bases left in between. The V gene's germline CDR1 is SGHNT and CDR2 YYREEE (reference sequence). DNA of the CDR3: TGTGCCAGCAGCTTGAGCCGGAACTATGGCTACACCTTC. Translated, it gives CASSLSRNYGYTF.

The J gene is TRBJ1-5, the V gene TRBV28; TRBD1 agrees at 8 bases. J lost 3 bases, V lost 11 bases, and 6 bases had no gene match. The germline V gene encodes CDR1 MDHEN and CDR2 SYDVKM. The CDR3 runs to 13 residues. The CDR3 spells CAARGQDNQPQHF. In nucleotides, the CDR3 is TGTGCCGCGCGGGGACAGGACAATCAGCCCCAGCATTTT. The entire variable domain, with the rest obtained from reference TRBV28 and TRBJ1-5, is as follows: DVKVTQSSRYLVKRTGEKVFLECVQDMDHENMFWYRQDPGLGLRLIYFSYDVKMKEKGDIPEGYSVSREKKERFSLILESASTNQTSMYLCAARGQDNQPQHFGDGTRLSIL.

This clone was recorded a few times. The chain links TRBV10-1 to TRBJ2-5; no definite D call. V was trimmed by 4 bases and J by 3 bases, leaving 3 bases between them. Germline V gene sequence: CDR1 WNHNN, CDR2 SYGVQD (reference sequence). The CDR3 extends over 11 amino acids. CDR3 in amino acids: CASSVEETQYF. CDR3 nucleotides: TGCGCCAGCAGTGTCGAAGAGACCCAGTACTTC.

The gene calls are TRBV13 and TRBJ2-1, with 7 bases matching TRBD2. J was trimmed by 2 bases and V by 2 bases; bases with no gene match: 3. Germline loops: CDR1 PRHDT, CDR2 FYEKMQ (reference sequence). The CDR3 loop spans 15 amino acids. The CDR3 DNA is TGTGCCAGCAGCTTAAATCGGGAGGCCTACAATGAGCAGTTCTTC. Translated, it gives CASSLNREAYNEQFF.

In regard to this clone: This CDR3 is also generated by other DNA sequences in the sample. The rearrangement uses TRBV29-1 and TRBJ1-2; unclear D gene. Germline lookup yields CDR1 SQVTM and CDR2 ANQGSEA. Trimming left V 4 bases short and J 2 bases short, with 5 bases between. The CDR3 spans 11 residues. The DNA for the CDR3 is TGCAGCGTTGGCGGGAACTATGGCTACACCTTC. This codes for CSVGGNYGYTF. Looking up the rest from reference TRBV29-1 and TRBJ1-2 gives the full variable domain: SAVISQKPSRDICQRGTSLTIQCQVDSQVTMMFWYRQQPGQSLTLIATANQGSEATYESGFVIDKFPISRPNLTFSTLTVSNMSPEDSSIYLCSVGGNYGYTFGSGTRLTVV.

The chain is built from TRBV6-1 and TRBJ2-3; 12 bases match TRBD2. Germline-derived CDR1 and CDR2 are MNHNS and SASEGT. The trim removed 2 bases at V and 4 bases at J, leaving 1 base unmatched. The CDR3 contains 15 residues. The CDR3 reads CASSELAGGPDTQYF. CDR3 sequence (DNA): TGTGCCAGCAGTGAACTAGCGGGAGGGCCAGATACGCAGTATTTT.

V gene TRBV20-1 combines with J gene TRBJ2-5; no firm D call. The J call may be in error: the DNA end matches TRBJ2-7 better. The CDR3 has 11 residues. From germline, CDR1 is DFQATT and CDR2 SNEGSKA (reference sequence). This CDR3 reads CSAFLTYEQYF. The CDR3, as DNA: TGCAGTGCTTTTTTAACCTACGAGCAGTACTTC.

This clone occurred many times. The gene calls are TRBV7-8 and TRBJ1-3, with 7 positions matching TRBD1. J lost 4 bases, V lost 5 bases, and 8 bases had no gene match. CDR3 length: 15 amino acids. Germline V CDR1 and CDR2: SGHVS, FQNEAQ. The CDR3 DNA is TGTGCCAGCAGCCCCGACAGGGTAGGAGGAAACACCATATATTTT. Translated, it gives CASSPDRVGGNTIYF.

The chain combines TRBV18 with TRBJ1-5; possible D gene TRBD1, 6 bases. CDR3 length: 14 residues. Germline CDR1 KGHSH, CDR2 LQKENI. Trimming took off 2 bases at V and 5 bases at J, with 10 bases between the two ends. The CDR3 sequence is CASSPTGNDQPQHF. DNA of the CDR3: TGTGCCAGCTCACCAACAGGGAATGATCAGCCCCAGCATTTT.

V gene TRBV11-3 combines with J gene TRBJ1-1; perhaps TRBD1 as D (5 bases). Trimming left V 5 bases short and J 0 bases short, with 7 bases between. The CDR3 has 13 amino acids. Germline lookup yields CDR1 SGHNT and CDR2 YENEEA. This CDR3 reads CASSGHVNTEAFF. CDR3 DNA: TGTGCCAGCAGCGGACATGTGAACACTGAAGCTTTCTTT.

The CDR3: CASSPPRQGGGETQYF. CDR3 nucleotides: TGTGCCAGCTCACCACCGAGACAGGGTGGCGGCGAGACCCAGTACTTC. This chain uses TRBV18 with TRBJ2-5; 7 nucleotides align to TRBD1. V trimming: 0 bases; J trimming: 5 bases; junction bases outside the gene matches: 9. This CDR3 spans 16 amino acids. Looked up from germline, CDR1 is KGHSH and CDR2 is LQKENI.

This chain joins TRBV5-4 and TRBJ2-2; 9 nucleotides align to TRBD2. V was clipped by 0 bases and J by 1 base; unmatched bases: 1. This CDR3 contains 16 residues. Germline CDR1 reads SGHNT; CDR2 reads YYREEE (reference sequence). This chain's CDR3 is CASSLGLAVNTGELFF. For the CDR3, the DNA is TGTGCCAGCAGCTTGGGACTAGCGGTGAACACCGGGGAGCTGTTTTTT.

The V gene is TRBV7-9, the J gene TRBJ1-5; D remains ambiguous. V lost 3 bases to trimming and J lost 3 bases, with 3 bases between them. The CDR3 covers 12 residues. Germline V gene data show CDR1 as SEHNR and CDR2 as FQNEAQ (reference sequence). CDR3 protein: CASSFINQPQHF. The CDR3 bases are TGTGCCAGCAGCTTCATCAATCAGCCCCAGCATTTT.